The 26 T cell receptor beta chains presented below share a single source sample, sequenced in a study of shared clonotypes between healthy human individuals. Profiled with immunoSEQ multiplex PCR; TCRdb holds only in-frame clones, not every one. Of more than 2,000,000 clones listed, more than 80% were seen once; the top ten hold 0.35% to 0.45%. The material sequenced was naive CD4+ T cells from PBMCs. Described subset: CD45RA+ positively selected. These receptors originate from a man aged 18 to 29 in good health. Some clones in this sample may be carry-over from other donors' samples.

The chain carries TRBV4-3 and TRBJ2-7, with a weak D call TRBD2 (6 bases). The CDR3 spans 18 residues. Germline CDR1 is LGHNA and CDR2 is YSLEER. V lost 5 bases to trimming and J lost 5 bases, with 28 bases between them. Here the CDR3 DNA reads TGCGCCAGCAGCTGTGACCCACAAGGGACCACCGGGGAGGACGAGCAGTACTTC. Translation gives CASSCDPQGTTGEDEQYF.

The V and J genes are TRBV7-9 and TRBJ2-7; D ambiguous. The CDR3 consists of 15 residues. Germline CDR1 and CDR2: SEHNR and FQNEAQ (reference sequence). Trimming took off 1 base at V and 2 bases at J, with 12 bases between the two ends. The CDR3 region is CASSLGSGPAYEQYF. CDR3 DNA sequence: TGTGCCAGCAGCTTAGGATCCGGCCCGGCCTACGAGCAGTACTTC.

V usage is TRBV15 and J usage is TRBJ1-1; D is uncertain. Germline CDR1 LNHNV, CDR2 YYDKDF (reference sequence). CDR3 length equals 14 residues. Trimming took off 1 base at V and 1 base at J, with 7 bases between the two ends. CDR3 in amino acids: CATSRVVENTEAFF. In DNA form, the CDR3 reads TGTGCCACCAGCAGAGTTGTGGAGAACACTGAAGCTTTCTTT.

The chain carries TRBV27 and TRBJ2-7, with 14 positions matching TRBD2. The CDR3 loop spans 16 amino acids. CDR1 is MNHEY, CDR2 SMNVEV, per germline (reference sequence). V lost 4 bases to trimming and J lost 5 bases; unmatched junction nucleotides: 7. CDR3 nucleotides: TGTGCCAGCAGTTGGGGACTAGCGGGAGATGCGGACGAGCAGTACTTC. This codes for CASSWGLAGDADEQYF.

V is TRBV19 and J is TRBJ2-2, with D unresolved. V was trimmed by 2 bases and J by 4 bases, leaving 14 bases between them. This CDR3 has 16 residues. Per the germline V gene, CDR1 is LNHDA and CDR2 is SQIVND (reference sequence). The CDR3 DNA reads as TGTGCCAGTAGTATACGCGGCTTACAGTCCACCGGGGAGCTGTTTTTT. Translation gives CASSIRGLQSTGELFF.

The table lists this clone with a count of one. The chain employs TRBV6-1 and TRBJ2-1, with D perhaps TRBD2 (6 bases). Germline V gives CDR1 MNHNS, CDR2 SASEGT. V was trimmed by 5 bases and J by 8 bases, leaving 13 bases between them. CDR3 length equals 13 residues. The CDR3 nucleotides read TGTGCCAGCAGTAAAACTAGCTTACATGAGCAGTTCTTC. Translating it yields CASSKTSLHEQFF.

With respect to this clone: Other nucleotide sequences from this sample produce the same CDR3. V is TRBV5-6 and J is TRBJ1-1, with 7 bases lining up with TRBD1. The germline gives CDR1 SGHDT, CDR2 YYEEEE. The length of the CDR3 is 15 residues. With V trimmed by 3 bases and J by 0 bases, 5 bases remained unmatched. The CDR3 DNA is TGTGCCAGCAGCTCTCCGGGACAGCTGAACACTGAAGCTTTCTTT. Residues: CASSSPGQLNTEAFF.

The chain uses TRBV7-9 and TRBJ2-5; no clear D gene. This CDR3 comprises 14 residues. Trimming removed 2 bases at V and 3 bases at J, with 10 bases between. Germline assignment: CDR1 SEHNR and CDR2 FQNEAQ (reference sequence). CDR3 in amino acids: CASSLRLDKETQYF. The DNA for the CDR3 is TGTGCCAGCAGCTTAAGGCTAGACAAAGAGACCCAGTACTTC.

This chain uses TRBV7-9 with TRBJ2-3; 10 positions match TRBD2. The germline CDR1 and CDR2 sequences are SEHNR and FQNEAQ (reference sequence). The CDR3 covers 15 residues. V was clipped by 5 bases and J by 3 bases; unmatched bases: 5. The CDR3 nucleotides are TGTGCCAGCAGCCCTAGCGGGAGAAGGACAGATACGCAGTATTTT. Its protein product is CASSPSGRRTDTQYF.

This clone occurred once. The V gene is TRBV7-9, the J gene TRBJ2-5, with 13 bases lining up with TRBD2. V lost 5 bases and J lost 6; bases outside the gene matches: 6. The germline V gene encodes CDR1 SEHNR and CDR2 FQNEAQ (reference sequence). The CDR3 runs 15 residues. The CDR3 sequence: CASSHGTSGTKTQYF. The CDR3 nucleotides are TGTGCCAGCAGCCACGGGACTAGCGGGACAAAGACCCAGTACTTC.

Note on this clone: Other DNA sequences from this sample encode an identical CDR3 as well. J is TRBJ2-3 and V is TRBV5-1, with 9 positions matching TRBD1. CDR1 SGHRS and CDR2 YFSETQ come from the germline V gene. The V and J ends lost 3 bases and 0 bases, in that order; junction bases with no gene match: 2. The CDR3 spans 15 residues. The DNA for the CDR3 is TGCGCCAGCAGCTCAACAGGGGGCAGCACAGATACGCAGTATTTT. It codes for CASSSTGGSTDTQYF. The full variable domain, in which reference TRBV5-1 and TRBJ2-3 provide the parts outside the CDR3, is KAGVTQTPRYLIKTRGQQVTLSCSPISGHRSVSWYQQTPGQGLQFLFEYFSETQRNKGNFPGRFSGRQFSNSRSEMNVSTLELGDSALYLCASSSTGGSTDTQYFGPGTRLTVL.

J is TRBJ2-1 and V is TRBV28; the D gene is possibly TRBD2 (6 bases). Per the germline V gene, CDR1 is MDHEN and CDR2 is SYDVKM. The CDR3 has 15 amino acids. Trimming pared 6 bases from V and 2 bases from J, leaving 14 bases between. The CDR3 DNA reads TGTGCCAGCAGCCGAGGTGGAGGGCCCTACAATGAGCAGTTCTTC. Translating gives CASSRGGGPYNEQFF. Full variable domain (remainder filled in from reference TRBV28 and TRBJ2-1): DVKVTQSSRYLVKRTGEKVFLECVQDMDHENMFWYRQDPGLGLRLIYFSYDVKMKEKGDIPEGYSVSREKKERFSLILESASTNQTSMYLCASSRGGGPYNEQFFGPGTRLTVL.

The V gene is TRBV28, the J gene TRBJ2-7; D may be TRBD2 (5 bases). The ends were cut back, 6 bases at V and 3 bases at J, with 18 bases in the middle. This CDR3 contains 15 residues. CDR1 and CDR2 from the germline V gene are MDHEN and SYDVKM. The CDR3 DNA reads TGTGCCAGCAGGGAAGGAGGTCCAGGTCACTACGAGCAGTACTTC. Its translation is CASREGGPGHYEQYF. Filled out from reference TRBV28 and TRBJ2-7, the complete variable domain reads DVKVTQSSRYLVKRTGEKVFLECVQDMDHENMFWYRQDPGLGLRLIYFSYDVKMKEKGDIPEGYSVSREKKERFSLILESASTNQTSMYLCASREGGPGHYEQYFGPGTRLTVT.

This clone showed up just once. The CDR3, as DNA: TGTGCCAGCAGCCTTTTCTGGGGGAGCTCCTACAATGAGCAGTTCTTC. This translates into CASSLFWGSSYNEQFF. V usage is TRBV9 and J usage is TRBJ2-1; D assignment may be TRBD1 or TRBD2 (5 bases each). The V end was cut by 4 bases, the J end by 0 bases, with 14 bases between. Germline CDR1 SGDLS, CDR2 YYNGEE. The CDR3 covers 16 residues.

The chain recombines TRBV30 with TRBJ2-7, with D unclear. V was cut by 2 bases and J by 4 bases, with 6 bases left in between. Germline loops: CDR1 GTSNPN, CDR2 SVGIG (reference sequence). This CDR3 has 11 residues. The CDR3 coding sequence is TGTGCCTGGAGTTTACGGTACGAGCAGTACTTC. Protein sequence: CAWSLRYEQYF.

This clone was observed once. The V and J genes are TRBV5-1 and TRBJ2-7; TRBD2 might be the D (6 bases). The CDR3 runs 15 residues. The germline V gene encodes CDR1 SGHRS and CDR2 YFSETQ. V gave up 9 bases and J gave up 0 bases, with 19 bases separating them. The CDR3 DNA is TGCGCCACCTCGGACGGAGGGGCCCCCTCCTACGAGCAGTACTTC. Translated, it gives CATSDGGAPSYEQYF. Using reference TRBV5-1 and TRBJ2-7 for the parts outside the CDR3, the full variable domain is KAGVTQTPRYLIKTRGQQVTLSCSPISGHRSVSWYQQTPGQGLQFLFEYFSETQRNKGNFPGRFSGRQFSNSRSEMNVSTLELGDSALYLCATSDGGAPSYEQYFGPGTRLTVT.

This chain joins TRBV7-6 and TRBJ2-2; D gene uncertain. V was shortened by 1 base and J by 3 bases, with 15 bases between the two germline ends. CDR3 length equals 17 residues. The germline CDR1 and CDR2 sequences are SGHVS and FNYEAQ. CDR3 in DNA: TGTGCCAGCAGCTTAGTGGTCCCCAGTATAGACACCGGGGAGCTGTTTTTT. Amino acids: CASSLVVPSIDTGELFF.

The chain joins TRBV19 to TRBJ1-4; D may be TRBD1 (5 bases). The V end was cut by 7 bases, the J end by 5 bases, with 14 bases between. Germline lookup yields CDR1 LNHDA and CDR2 SQIVND (reference sequence). The CDR3 is made up of 14 amino acids. CDR3 nucleotide sequence: TGTGCCAGTATCAATAGGAGGGGAAATGAAAAACTGTTTTTT. Encoded protein: CASINRRGNEKLFF.

The genes are TRBV9 and TRBJ2-7, with unresolved D. This CDR3 region has 13 residues. Per germline, CDR1 SGDLS and CDR2 YYNGEE. V was shortened by 0 bases and J by 2 bases, with 6 bases between the two germline ends. CDR3 residues: CASSVGSAYEQYF. CDR3 coding DNA: TGTGCCAGCAGCGTAGGCAGCGCCTACGAGCAGTACTTC.

The rearrangement links TRBV6-1 to TRBJ1-2; D gene unclear. Trimming took off 8 bases at V and 5 bases at J, with 12 bases between the two ends. Germline V gene lookup returns CDR1 MNHNS and CDR2 SASEGT. This CDR3 has 12 amino acids. The CDR3 sequence is CASVQAEYGYTF. CDR3 coding DNA: TGTGCCAGCGTGCAAGCAGAGTATGGCTACACCTTC.

The V and J genes are TRBV5-1 and TRBJ2-1; the D gene is possibly TRBD2 (6 bases). Germline CDR1 and CDR2: SGHRS and YFSETQ. This CDR3 spans 16 amino acids. Trimming cost V 0 bases and J 2 bases, with 12 bases left between them. The CDR3 sequence is CASSLDPGVAYNEQFF. CDR3 nucleotides: TGCGCCAGCAGCTTGGACCCGGGAGTAGCCTACAATGAGCAGTTCTTC.

This clone was found a few times. The chain links TRBV19 to TRBJ1-1; possible D gene TRBD1, 6 bases. The CDR3 consists of 11 residues. CDR1 is LNHDA, CDR2 SQIVND, per germline (reference sequence). The V and J ends lost 5 bases and 6 bases respectively, with 7 bases between them. For the CDR3, the DNA is TGTGCCAGTAGTCAGGGGTCTGAAGCTTTCTTT. This encodes CASSQGSEAFF.

The chain has TRBV25-1 and TRBJ2-1, with a possible D match to TRBD2 (6 bases). Germline-derived CDR1 and CDR2 are MGHDK and SYGVNS. The CDR3 totals 12 residues. Trimming left V 5 bases short and J 9 bases short, with 11 bases between. CDR3 in amino acids: CASSPTSFEQFF. The CDR3 nucleotides read TGTGCCAGCAGTCCGACTAGTTTTGAGCAGTTCTTC.

The table lists this clone with a count of one. The chain joins TRBV11-2 to TRBJ2-1; D uncertain. The germline CDR1 and CDR2 sequences are SGHAT and FQNNGV. This CDR3 is 13 amino acids long. Trimming took off 4 bases at V and 4 bases at J, with 8 bases between the two ends. The CDR3 loop reads CASSSSRYNEQFF. CDR3 nucleotides: TGTGCCAGCAGCTCCTCTCGGTACAATGAGCAGTTCTTC.

CDR3 bases: TGCGCCAGCAACGCGGGACTTTTAGATACGCAGTATTTT. Protein: CASNAGLLDTQYF. The rearrangement links TRBV5-1 to TRBJ2-3; tentative D call: TRBD2 (6 bases). Germline assignment: CDR1 SGHRS and CDR2 YFSETQ. CDR3 size: 13 residues. V lost 6 bases and J lost 5, with 13 bases in between.

The chain couples TRBV18 to TRBJ2-6; TRBD1 might be the D (5 bases). Trimming pared 3 bases from V and 0 bases from J, leaving 12 bases between. Per germline, CDR1 KGHSH and CDR2 LQKENI. The CDR3 covers 17 residues. The chain's CDR3 is CASSPSQGLSGANVLTF. CDR3 DNA sequence: TGTGCCAGCTCACCGTCCCAGGGCCTCTCTGGGGCCAACGTCCTGACTTTC. Filled out from reference TRBV18 and TRBJ2-6, the complete variable domain reads NAGVMQNPRHLVRRRGQEARLRCSPMKGHSHVYWYRQLPEEGLKFMVYLQKENIIDESGMPKERFSAEFPKEGPSILRIQQVVRGDSAAYFCASSPSQGLSGANVLTFGAGSRLTVL.